This TCR beta chain was profiled in a study of T cells in Graves' hyperthyroidism and ophthalmopathy. Amplification yielded TCR beta CDR3 regions, with RNA transcripts as the source. The primer set for the first-round RT-PCR of the TCR CDR3 was HTBI. Via MiXCR, TCRdb re-called the multiplex PCR reads, giving one row per CDR3 protein. The sample contains almost 500,000 distinct CDR3 sequences, about 22% of which appear only once. This clonotype was detected a few times. CDR1 and CDR2 (germline): SGHKS, YYEKEE (reference sequence). CDR3 size: 18 residues. After removal of 4 bases from V and 0 bases from J, the junction contained 6 bases not matched to a gene. Diagnosing involved the use of clinical symptoms, serum thyroxine and TRAb, thyroid ultrasound and orbital computed tomography. PBMCs were collected from a roughly 10 ml volume of fresh peripheral blood.

The chain is built from TRBV5-5 and TRBJ2-1; 14 bases line up with TRBD2. Material: blood. The TCR was taken from a woman between 65 and 79 years old with Graves' ophthalmopathy. In DNA form, the CDR3 reads TGTGCCAGCAGCCGAGGACTAGCGGGAGGTAGCTCCTACAATGAGCAGTTCTTC. Translated: CASSRGLAGGSSYNEQFF. Combining the CDR3 with reference TRBV5-5 and TRBJ2-1 gives the whole variable domain DAGVTQSPTHLIKTRGQQVTLRCSPISGHKSVSWYQQVLGQGPQFIFQYYEKEERGRGNFPDRFSARQFPNYSSELNVNALLLGDSALYLCASSRGLAGGSSYNEQFFGPGTRLTVL.